This TCR beta chain was retrieved from a study of T cells in Graves' hyperthyroidism and ophthalmopathy. This clonotype was seen a few times. TCR beta CDR3 regions were amplified from RNA transcripts. The HTBI primer set was used in a first-round RT-PCR of the TCR CDR3. TCRdb recomputed calls from the multiplex PCR reads with MiXCR, one row per CDR3 protein. This sample has hundreds of thousands of distinct CDR3 sequences, with about 38% found just once. The CDR3 is 14 amino acids. V lost 5 bases and J 5 bases, leaving 16 bases between the germline ends. Looked up from germline, CDR1 is MGHRA and CDR2 is YSYEKL.

This receptor was obtained from a man between 18 and 35 years old with Graves' hyperthyroidism. The source material was blood. The rearrangement links TRBV4-1 to TRBJ2-7; D might be TRBD1 (6 bases). CDR3 sequence reads: CASSKQGREDEQYF. The CDR3 region has the DNA TGCGCCAGCAGCAAACAGGGAAGAGAGGACGAGCAGTACTTC.